These 5 T cell receptor beta chains were sequenced from one sample in a study of blood T cells in healthy people across ages. Primed by a sample-barcoded 5' primer and a J-beta primer mix, a second PCR proceeded for 7 to 11 cycles. TCRdb reprocessed the 5' RACE reads with MiXCR, giving one entry per CDR3 protein. The sample holds 800,000 to 950,000 distinct CDR3 sequences, under 35% seen once. The sample was also reused in another study, on T cells of mothers and their children.

Sequenced sample: blood. These receptors came from a woman aged 40 to 50 in good health.

Only a few counts were recorded for this clonotype. The chain links TRBV28 to TRBJ1-1; D possibly corresponds to TRBD1 (5 bases). CDR3 length: 15 residues. The germline V and J ends were trimmed by 5 bases and 8 bases, with 21 bases remaining between them. Germline V gene lookup returns CDR1 MDHEN and CDR2 SYDVKM. The CDR3 spells CASSRNGTPYPEAFF. DNA of the CDR3: TGTGCCAGCAGTCGGAACGGGACTCCATACCCCGAAGCTTTCTTT.

This clonotype was picked up many times. The chain is built from TRBV3-1 and TRBJ2-1, with no clear D. Trimming stripped 3 bases from V and 6 bases from J, with 6 bases between. This CDR3 contains 12 residues. CDR1 is LGHDT, CDR2 YNNKEL, per germline (reference sequence). CDR3 amino acids: CASSQEFNEQFF. Here the CDR3 DNA reads TGTGCCAGCAGCCAGGAGTTCAATGAGCAGTTCTTC.

The V call is TRBV20-1, the J call TRBJ2-5; D is perhaps TRBD2 (6 bases). This CDR3 has 13 amino acids. V lost 5 bases and J 5 bases, leaving 15 bases between the germline ends. CDR1 is DFQATT, CDR2 SNEGSKA, per germline (reference sequence). Written as DNA, the CDR3 is TGCAGTGCTCAAGCGCGGGGTGGGGAGACCCAGTACTTC. It encodes CSAQARGGETQYF.

In this sample, this clonotype turned up a few times. The chain links TRBV25-1 to TRBJ2-1; 10 bases fit TRBD1. The CDR3 runs 15 residues. Germline CDR1 MGHDK, CDR2 SYGVNS. V was pared by 6 bases and J by 5 bases, with 7 bases of the junction left unmatched. CDR3 protein: CASSTRGTGDNEQFF. CDR3 DNA: TGTGCCAGCAGCACCCGGGGGACAGGGGACAATGAGCAGTTCTTC.

This clonotype occurred a few times. The chain employs TRBV27 and TRBJ2-7; no definite D call. This CDR3 region has 13 residues. Trimming pared 6 bases from V and 4 bases from J, leaving 13 bases between. CDR1 MNHEY and CDR2 SMNVEV come from the germline V gene (reference sequence). In nucleotides, the CDR3 is TGTGCCAGCAGCTCACTAACTCTTTACGAGCAGTACTTC. It codes for CASSSLTLYEQYF.